These 17 T cell receptor beta chains originate from one sample sequenced in a study of control samples from healthy donors and cancer patients. Data came from immunoSEQ multiplex PCR; TCRdb stores just in-frame clones and leaves some out. There are approximately 100,000 clones in the sample; about nine tenths occur only once, and less than 4.5% lies in the top ten. Sequencing input: blood. Receptors originate from a woman aged 18 to 35 in good health.

The chain uses TRBV15 and TRBJ2-3; a possible D gene is TRBD2 (5 bases). V shed 1 base and J shed 4 bases, with 12 bases lying between them. The germline CDR1 and CDR2 sequences are LNHNV and YYDKDF (reference sequence). The CDR3 runs 15 residues. As DNA, the CDR3 is TGTGCCACCAGCAGAGTCGGAGGCGGCGCAGATACGCAGTATTTT. Translating it yields CATSRVGGGADTQYF.

This clone was found a few times. This sequence joins TRBV2 and TRBJ1-5; D remains ambiguous. With 0 bases removed from V and 4 bases from J, the gap between germline ends came to 7 bases. CDR1 is SNHLY and CDR2 is FYNNEI in the germline V gene. The CDR3 is 14 amino acids. CDR3: CASSEALANQPQHF. CDR3 DNA sequence: TGTGCCAGCAGTGAAGCGCTAGCGAATCAGCCCCAGCATTTT.

The chain links TRBV7-2 to TRBJ2-7, with D possibly being TRBD1 (5 bases). The germline gives CDR1 SGHTA, CDR2 FQGNSA. This CDR3 is 13 amino acids long. The V end was cut by 1 base, the J end by 6 bases, with 10 bases between. The CDR3 region is CASSLVGALEQYF. The CDR3 DNA sequence: TGTGCCAGCAGCTTAGTTGGGGCGCTCGAGCAGTACTTC.

The chain uses TRBV5-6 and TRBJ2-7; D uncertain. The V end was cut by 3 bases, the J end by 3 bases, with 7 bases between. CDR3 size: 12 residues. Germline lookup yields CDR1 SGHDT and CDR2 YYEEEE. The CDR3 region is CASSWWGYEQYF. CDR3 DNA: TGTGCCAGCAGCTGGTGGGGCTACGAGCAGTACTTC. Based on the CDR3 plus reference TRBV5-6 and TRBJ2-7, the full variable domain is DAGVTQSPTHLIKTRGQQVTLRCSPKSGHDTVSWYQQALGQGPQFIFQYYEEEERQRGNFPDRFSGHQFPNYSSELNVNALLLGDSALYLCASSWWGYEQYFGPGTRLTVT.

V usage is TRBV2 and J usage is TRBJ1-2; 7 bases map to TRBD1. Per germline, CDR1 SNHLY and CDR2 FYNNEI. This CDR3 has 13 residues. With 6 bases clipped from V and 7 bases from J, the junction kept 8 bases outside the gene matches. In DNA form, the CDR3 reads TGTGCCAGCAGGAACGACAGGGAGGGTGGCTACACCTTC. This gives the protein CASRNDREGGYTF.

This chain joins TRBV14 and TRBJ2-7, with 7 bases fitting TRBD1. Germline CDR1 SGHDN, CDR2 FVKESK. Trimming removed 3 bases from V and 2 bases from J; junction bases left unmatched: 4. There are 14 residues in the CDR3. For the CDR3, the DNA is TGTGCCAGCAGCCATAGGGACAGAACCTACGAGCAGTACTTC. This codes for CASSHRDRTYEQYF.

The chain uses TRBV7-9 and TRBJ1-2, with a possible D match to TRBD1 (6 bases). CDR1 SEHNR and CDR2 FQNEAQ come from the germline V gene (reference sequence). The CDR3 is 12 residues long. V was clipped by 4 bases and J by 8 bases, with 11 bases between them. The CDR3 sequence: CASSSQGSGYTF. The CDR3 coding sequence is TGTGCCAGCAGCTCACAGGGATCAGGCTACACCTTC. Drawing the rest from reference TRBV7-9 and TRBJ1-2, the complete variable domain is DTGVSQNPRHKITKRGQNVTFRCDPISEHNRLYWYRQTLGQGPEFLTYFQNEAQLEKSRLLSDRFSAERPKGSFSTLEIQRTEQGDSAMYLCASSSQGSGYTFGSGTRLTVV.

The rearrangement uses TRBV6-5 and TRBJ1-2; possible D gene TRBD1, 5 bases. This CDR3 is built from 14 residues. Trimming took 0 bases from V and 4 from J, leaving 9 bases between them. The germline CDR1 and CDR2 sequences are MNHEY and SVGAGI. CDR3 in DNA: TGTGCCAGCAGTTACTCGGGGACGGCCTATGGCTACACCTTC. It codes for CASSYSGTAYGYTF.

This rearrangement joins TRBV5-6 to TRBJ1-2; TRBD1 might be the D (6 bases). This CDR3 has 14 residues. V was clipped by 0 bases and J by 3 bases, with 9 bases between them. Per the germline V gene, CDR1 is SGHDT and CDR2 is YYEEEE. This CDR3 is CASSLGDTDYGYTF. Written as DNA, the CDR3 is TGTGCCAGCAGCTTGGGGGACACAGACTATGGCTACACCTTC.

The genes are TRBV29-1 and TRBJ2-7; D may be TRBD1 (6 bases). The germline CDR1 and CDR2 sequences are SQVTM and ANQGSEA. This CDR3 contains 14 residues. Trimming cost V 2 bases and J 4 bases, with 15 bases left between them. The CDR3 nucleotides read TGCAGCGTTGAAATACAGGGCCAGCTTTACGAGCAGTACTTC. This codes for CSVEIQGQLYEQYF.

The CDR3 DNA follows: TGCGCCAGCAGCCAGGCCCGTACAGCTAGCACAGATACGCAGTATTTT. It translates to CASSQARTASTDTQYF. The V and J genes are TRBV4-1 and TRBJ2-3; no clear D. The CDR3 spans 16 residues. V shed 3 bases and J shed 0 bases, with 13 bases lying between them. Germline V gene sequence: CDR1 MGHRA, CDR2 YSYEKL.

This rearrangement joins TRBV6-5 to TRBJ1-1; 7 nucleotides line up with TRBD1. The CDR3 sequence is 14 residues long. V shed 0 bases and J 3 bases; nucleotides not matched to a gene: 1. Looked up from germline, CDR1 is MNHEY and CDR2 is SVGAGI. In nucleotides, the CDR3 is TGTGCCAGCAGTTACTCGCAGGGGGACACTGAAGCTTTCTTT. Protein sequence: CASSYSQGDTEAFF.

This sequence joins TRBV25-1 and TRBJ2-5; 8 nucleotides agree with TRBD2. The CDR3 has 16 amino acids. J was trimmed by 0 bases and V by 1 base; bases with no gene match: 4. Germline V gene lookup returns CDR1 MGHDK and CDR2 SYGVNS. CDR3 sequence reads: CASSEFGGGNQETQYF. CDR3 coding DNA: TGTGCCAGCAGTGAATTCGGCGGGGGGAACCAAGAGACCCAGTACTTC.

The chain uses TRBV6-5 and TRBJ1-5; no firm D call. The CDR3 contains 12 residues. Germline loops: CDR1 MNHEY, CDR2 SVGAGI. The V gene lost 7 bases and the J gene lost 2 bases, with 6 bases spanning the gap. The CDR3: CASTAGNQPQHF. As DNA, the CDR3 is TGTGCCAGCACGGCAGGCAATCAGCCCCAGCATTTT.

V gene TRBV6-6 combines with J gene TRBJ2-5; tentatively, D is TRBD1 (5 bases). CDR3 length equals 13 residues. The germline V and J ends were trimmed by 4 bases and 0 bases, with 6 bases remaining between them. Germline CDR1 is MNHNY and CDR2 is SVGAGI (reference sequence). The CDR3 nucleotides are TGTGCCAGCAGTTCAGGGTACCAAGAGACCCAGTACTTC. Translated: CASSSGYQETQYF.

This chain uses TRBV6-5 with TRBJ1-1; no clear D. There are 12 residues in the CDR3. Germline CDR1 is MNHEY and CDR2 is SVGAGI. V lost 2 bases, J lost 9 bases, and 10 bases lay in between. Here the CDR3 DNA reads TGTGCCAGCAGTTACGGCGCTGATAAAGCTTTCTTT. Encoded protein: CASSYGADKAFF.

The genes are TRBV19 and TRBJ2-1; 11 nucleotides agree with TRBD2. The V segment lost 8 bases and the J segment 6 bases; nucleotides outside the gene matches: 6. Germline V gives CDR1 LNHDA, CDR2 SQIVND (reference sequence). This CDR3 spans 14 amino acids. The CDR3 sequence: CASGIAGGPNEQFF. CDR3 in DNA: TGTGCCAGTGGAATAGCGGGGGGGCCCAATGAGCAGTTCTTC.